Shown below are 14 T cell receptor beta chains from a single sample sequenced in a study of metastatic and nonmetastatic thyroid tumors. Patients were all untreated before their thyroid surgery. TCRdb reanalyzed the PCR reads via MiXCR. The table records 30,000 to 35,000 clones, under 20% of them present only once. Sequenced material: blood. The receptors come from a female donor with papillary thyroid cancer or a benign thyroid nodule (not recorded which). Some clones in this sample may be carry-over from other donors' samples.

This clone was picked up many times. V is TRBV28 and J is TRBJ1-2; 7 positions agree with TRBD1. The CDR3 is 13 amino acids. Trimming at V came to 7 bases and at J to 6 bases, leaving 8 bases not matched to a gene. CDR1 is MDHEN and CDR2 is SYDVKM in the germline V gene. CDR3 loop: CASTQQGSNGYTF. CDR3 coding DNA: TGTGCCAGCACCCAACAGGGGTCCAATGGCTACACCTTC.

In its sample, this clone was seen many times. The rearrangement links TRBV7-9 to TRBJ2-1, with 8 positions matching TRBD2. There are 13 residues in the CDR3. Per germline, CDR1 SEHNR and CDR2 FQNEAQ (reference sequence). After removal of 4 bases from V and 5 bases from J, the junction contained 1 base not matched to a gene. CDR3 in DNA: TGTGCCAGCAGCTCAGCGGGGGACAATGAGCAGTTCTTC. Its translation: CASSSAGDNEQFF.

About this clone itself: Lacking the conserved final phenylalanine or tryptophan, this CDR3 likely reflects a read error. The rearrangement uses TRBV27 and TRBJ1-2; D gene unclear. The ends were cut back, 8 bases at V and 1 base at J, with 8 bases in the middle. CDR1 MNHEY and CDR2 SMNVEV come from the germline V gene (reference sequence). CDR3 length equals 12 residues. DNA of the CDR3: TGTGCCAGCGGCGGCCTTAACTATGGCTACACCCTC. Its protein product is CASGGLNYGYTL.

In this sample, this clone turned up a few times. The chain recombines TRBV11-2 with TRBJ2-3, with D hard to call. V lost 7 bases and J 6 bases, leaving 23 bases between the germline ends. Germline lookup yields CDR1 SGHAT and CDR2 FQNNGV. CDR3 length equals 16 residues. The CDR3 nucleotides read TGTGCCAGCACCCTGACAACAGTGGGTATTGGGGATACGCAGTATTTT. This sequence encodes CASTLTTVGIGDTQYF.

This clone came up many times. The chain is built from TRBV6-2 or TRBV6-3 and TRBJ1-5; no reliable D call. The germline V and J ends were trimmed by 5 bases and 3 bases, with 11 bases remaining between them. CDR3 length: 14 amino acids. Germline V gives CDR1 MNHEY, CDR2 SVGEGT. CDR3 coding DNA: TGTGCCAGCAGTCTTAATAGCTACAATCAGCCCCAGCATTTT. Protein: CASSLNSYNQPQHF.

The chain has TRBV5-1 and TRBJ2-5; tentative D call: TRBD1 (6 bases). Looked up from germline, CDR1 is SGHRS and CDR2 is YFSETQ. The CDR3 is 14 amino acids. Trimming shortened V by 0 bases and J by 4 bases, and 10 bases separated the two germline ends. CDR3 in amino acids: CASSLGQGLETQYF. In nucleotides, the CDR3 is TGCGCCAGCAGCTTGGGTCAGGGGTTAGAGACCCAGTACTTC.

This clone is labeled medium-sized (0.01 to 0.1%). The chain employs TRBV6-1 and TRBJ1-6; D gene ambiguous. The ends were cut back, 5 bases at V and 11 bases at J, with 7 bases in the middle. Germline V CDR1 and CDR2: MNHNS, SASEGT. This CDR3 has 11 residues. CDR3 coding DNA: TGTGCCAGCAGTTCTGGGGCACCCCTCCACTTT. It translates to CASSSGAPLHF.

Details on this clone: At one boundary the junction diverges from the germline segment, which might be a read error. The CDR3 loop reads CASSTLGLAGANVPNEQLF. CDR3 in DNA: TGTGCCAGCAGCACACTCGGACTAGCTGGAGCCAATGTACCCAATGAGCAGCTCTTC. This rearrangement joins TRBV6-2 or TRBV6-3 to TRBJ2-1; 8 bases are a match to TRBD2. The germline gives CDR1 MNHEY, CDR2 SVGEGT. The CDR3 is made up of 19 amino acids.

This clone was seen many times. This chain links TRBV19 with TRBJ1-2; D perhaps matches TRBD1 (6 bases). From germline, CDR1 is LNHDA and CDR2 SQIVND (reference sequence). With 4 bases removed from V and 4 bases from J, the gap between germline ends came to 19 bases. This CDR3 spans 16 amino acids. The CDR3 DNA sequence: TGTGCCAGTAGTAAACGACAGGTTACCTTCATCTATGGCTACACCTTC. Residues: CASSKRQVTFIYGYTF.

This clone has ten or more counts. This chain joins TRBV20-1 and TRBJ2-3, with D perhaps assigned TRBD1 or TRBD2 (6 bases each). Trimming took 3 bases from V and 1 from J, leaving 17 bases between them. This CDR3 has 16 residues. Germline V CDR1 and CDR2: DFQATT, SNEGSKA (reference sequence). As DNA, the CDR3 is TGCAGTGCTAGGGAGAATAGAAGGGGGGGCACAGATACGCAGTATTTT. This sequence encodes CSARENRRGGTDTQYF.

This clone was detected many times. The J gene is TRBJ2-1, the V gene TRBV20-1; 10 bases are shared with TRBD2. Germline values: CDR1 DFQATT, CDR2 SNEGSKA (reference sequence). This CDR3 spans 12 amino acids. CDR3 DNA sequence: TGCAGGGGGCTAGCGGGAGACAATGAGCAGTTCTTC. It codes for CRGLAGDNEQFF.

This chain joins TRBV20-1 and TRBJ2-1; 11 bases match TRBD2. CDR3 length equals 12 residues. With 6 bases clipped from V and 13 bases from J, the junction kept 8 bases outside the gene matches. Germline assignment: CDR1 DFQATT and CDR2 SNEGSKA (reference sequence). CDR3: CSALGLAVVQFF. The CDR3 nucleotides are TGCAGTGCCCTGGGACTAGCGGTGGTACAGTTCTTC.

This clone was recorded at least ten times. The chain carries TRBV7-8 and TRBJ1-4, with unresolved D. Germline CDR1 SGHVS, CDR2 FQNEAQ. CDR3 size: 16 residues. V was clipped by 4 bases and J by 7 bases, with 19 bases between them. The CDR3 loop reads CASSSRGGVWAEKLFF. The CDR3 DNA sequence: TGTGCCAGCAGCTCGCGGGGTGGGGTATGGGCTGAAAAACTGTTTTTT.

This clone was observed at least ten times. CDR3 region: CASSLDFVLAAQQETYNEQFF. DNA of the CDR3: TGTGCCAGCAGCTTAGATTTCGTATTGGCGGCACAACAAGAAACCTACAATGAGCAGTTCTTC. The chain employs TRBV11-2 and TRBJ2-1; no clear D. Germline loops: CDR1 SGHAT, CDR2 FQNNGV. The CDR3 covers 21 residues. The V end was cut by 0 bases, the J end by 2 bases, with 26 bases between.